This T cell receptor beta chain originates from a study of CD4 and CD8 cells across lung adenocarcinoma regions. The CDR3 sequence is 13 residues long. With 6 bases clipped from V and 5 bases from J, the junction kept 7 bases outside the gene matches. CDR1 MNHEY and CDR2 SMNVEV come from the germline V gene (reference sequence). Donors had localized lung adenocarcinoma, a non-small cell lung cancer. This clonotype came up a few times. TCRdb redid the calling of the PCR reads with MiXCR, one entry per CDR3 protein. The sample shows under 15,000 distinct CDR3 sequences, 47% of them seen only once. The rearrangement links TRBV27 to TRBJ2-7, with 7 bases that match TRBD2. This clonotype was sampled from a male donor with lung adenocarcinoma. The CD4 and CD8 labels of this study may be unreliable. The sequenced sample consisted of CD8+ T cells from the margin of a lung tumor. The CDR3 here is CASSFLGRDEQYF. DNA for the CDR3: TGTGCCAGCAGCTTCCTGGGGAGGGACGAGCAGTACTTC.